This entry describes one T cell receptor (beta chain). These data originate in a study of T cells in Graves' hyperthyroidism and ophthalmopathy. At the level of the study: Before treatment of any kind, peripheral blood was taken at initial diagnosis.

The source material, RNA transcripts, was used to amplify TCR beta CDR3 regions. RT-PCR in the first round (using the HTBI primer set) targeted the TCR CDR3. From the multiplex PCR reads, TCRdb called clonotypes with MiXCR, one entry per CDR3 protein. The table shows fewer than 400,000 distinct CDR3 sequences, with approximately 15% occurring only once. With a duration under 2 months, the hyperthyroidism was newly diagnosed in patients aged 18 to 65. The specimen was blood. This clonotype was sampled from a woman aged 18 to 35 with Graves' hyperthyroidism that later progressed to Graves' ophthalmopathy.

The chain's CDR3 is CASSPGLASHNEQFF. The CDR3 coding sequence is TGCGCCAGCAGTCCGGGACTAGCGAGCCACAATGAGCAGTTCTTC. The chain joins TRBV4-1 to TRBJ2-1; 10 bases map to TRBD2. Trimming at V came to 6 bases and at J to 5 bases, leaving 7 bases not matched to a gene. CDR3 length: 15 residues. Per germline, CDR1 MGHRA and CDR2 YSYEKL.